A single T cell receptor beta chain is shown here with its context. Some clones are missing from TCRdb's copy, which holds only in-frame ones; the method was immunoSEQ multiplex PCR. The table has some 120,000 clones, around 85% seen once. V was clipped by 4 bases and J by 2 bases, with 11 bases between them. CDR1 is GTSNPN and CDR2 is SVGIG in the germline V gene (reference sequence). The CDR3 loop spans 13 amino acids. This sample is drawn from a study of blood T cell repertoires in COVID-19. The sequencing sample was made of peripheral blood. The V and J genes are TRBV30 and TRBJ1-1, with D hard to call. This TCR was recovered from a woman in her forties or fifties with acute or convalescent COVID-19. The CDR3 DNA sequence: TGTGCCTGGAAGGCAGGACTTAACACTGAAGCTTTCTTT. Its translation is CAWKAGLNTEAFF. The variable domain in full, with the rest retrieved from reference TRBV30 and TRBJ1-1, is SQTIHQWPATLVQPVGSPLSLECTVEGTSNPNLYWYRQAAGRGLQLLFYSVGIGQISSEVPQNLSASRPQDRQFILSSKKLLLSDSGFYLCAWKAGLNTEAFFGQGTRLTVV.